These T cell receptor beta chains were read from a single sample in a study of CD8 T cells in Susac syndrome. A single record per CDR3 protein comes from TCRdb applying MiXCR to the immunoSEQ multiplex PCR reads. The data contain tens of thousands of distinct CDR3 sequences, over 90% of them singletons. Sequencing used CD8+ T cells from PBMCs. All receptors derive from a human donor with Susac syndrome. The CDR3 runs from the conserved cysteine through the conserved F or W. D genes are given only for firm matches.

CDR3: CSVAGDRGTDTQYF
V: TRBV29-1
D: TRBD1

CDR3: CASSFGSDYGYTF
V: TRBV5-6
D: -

CDR3: CASSDYSGPNSYEQYF
V: TRBV2
D: -

CDR3: CASSPGTSGYDEQFF
V: TRBV18
D: TRBD2

CDR3: CASSQITGGLNQPQHF
V: TRBV4-2
D: TRBD1

CDR3: CASSLVGGTNEKLFF
V: TRBV11-2
D: -

CDR3: CASSQVELVHANEQFF
V: TRBV14
D: -

CDR3: CASSQGDRGIYNEQFF
V: TRBV4-3
D: TRBD1

CDR3: CASSSEVGGAYNEQFF
V: TRBV7-8
D: -

CDR3: CASSFPSGSQFPYEQYF
V: TRBV5-6
D: -

CDR3: CASSPREVAKNIQYF
V: TRBV28
D: -

CDR3: CASRHPDRNEQFF
V: TRBV6-5
D: -

CDR3: CASKPGLINEQFF
V: TRBV12-3/TRBV12-4
D: -

CDR3: CASGFSTSGRKDNEQFF
V: TRBV12-5
D: TRBD2

CDR3: CASSRTARTYEQYF
V: TRBV11-2
D: -

CDR3: CASSFGGEQFF
V: TRBV12-3/TRBV12-4
D: -

CDR3: CASSPARASYNEQFF
V: TRBV7-9
D: -

CDR3: CASSITGGFGNTEAFF
V: TRBV9
D: TRBD1

CDR3: CASSSIAGTLYEQYF
V: TRBV7-9
D: TRBD2